A single sample is the source of the 22 T cell receptor beta chains below, sequenced in a study of blood T cell repertoires in COVID-19 (TCRdb year 2020). Library prep was done by the immunoSEQ multiplex PCR assay. TCRdb provides this immuneACCESS table in a form limited to in-frame rearrangements. Some clones are lacking; in checked studies, under half of them reflect an unresolved V gene, and why the rest are absent is not known. The table for this sample lists about 69,000 clones; around 89% of them were counted only once. The ten largest clones add up to 4% to 6.5% of the sample. Material: peripheral blood. These receptors were obtained from a man aged 45 to 65 with acute or convalescent COVID-19.

This chain joins TRBV5-6 and TRBJ2-5; D is ambiguous. The CDR3 spans 14 residues. Germline V CDR1 and CDR2: SGHDT, YYEEEE. Between the trimmed V and J ends, which lost 0 bases and 5 bases, there was a span of 11 bases. The CDR3 loop is CASSLGGSSETQYF. In DNA form, the CDR3 reads TGTGCCAGCAGCTTGGGTGGTAGCTCGGAGACCCAGTACTTC. Drawing the rest from reference TRBV5-6 and TRBJ2-5, the complete variable domain is DAGVTQSPTHLIKTRGQQVTLRCSPKSGHDTVSWYQQALGQGPQFIFQYYEEEERQRGNFPDRFSGHQFPNYSSELNVNALLLGDSALYLCASSLGGSSETQYFGPGTRLLVL.

This chain connects TRBV7-9 to TRBJ2-3; 7 nucleotides match TRBD1. Unmatched junction bases numbered 10, after V lost 5 bases and J lost 2 bases. The CDR3 covers 16 residues. Germline V gene lookup returns CDR1 SEHNR and CDR2 FQNEAQ (reference sequence). CDR3 nucleotides: TGTGCCAGCAGCCCCCCTAGACAGGGCATCACAGATACGCAGTATTTT. Its translation is CASSPPRQGITDTQYF.

The chain's CDR3 is CASSRSGAGELFF. CDR3 nucleotide sequence: TGTGCCAGCAGTAGGTCGGGAGCCGGGGAGCTGTTTTTT. The chain is built from TRBV6-5 and TRBJ2-2, with D possibly matching TRBD2 (6 bases). Trimming pared 5 bases from V and 6 bases from J, leaving 10 bases between. This CDR3 is built from 13 residues. Germline CDR1 MNHEY, CDR2 SVGAGI.

The CDR3 DNA sequence: TGTGCCAGCAGCAAAAAGAGAGCAGTAGGACAGACCTCTGGAAACACCATATATTTT. Amino acids: CASSKKRAVGQTSGNTIYF. The rearrangement joins TRBV21-1 to TRBJ1-3; whether TRBD1, the table's D call, matches the DNA was not checked. TRBV21-1 is a pseudogene locus. The CDR3 is 19 residues long.

V gene TRBV18 combines with J gene TRBJ2-2; 13 bases match TRBD2. The CDR3 extends over 18 amino acids. The junction had 9 bases not matched to a gene; V was cut back by 6 bases and J by 2 bases. Germline V gene sequence: CDR1 KGHSH, CDR2 LQKENI. The CDR3 DNA sequence: TGTGCCAGCTCCCCCTTCGGACTAGCGGGAGATAACACCGGGGAGCTGTTTTTT. It specifies CASSPFGLAGDNTGELFF.

The rearrangement links TRBV10-3 to TRBJ2-5; D ambiguous. V lost 5 bases and J lost 0, with 4 bases in between. Germline CDR1 ENHRY, CDR2 SYGVKD. This CDR3 has 12 amino acids. In DNA form, the CDR3 reads TGTGCCATCAGTATAAACCAAGAGACCCAGTACTTC. Translated: CAISINQETQYF.

This chain uses TRBV5-1 with TRBJ2-2, with 15 bases aligning to TRBD2. Trimming removed 5 bases from V and 6 bases from J; junction bases left unmatched: 2. CDR3 length: 15 amino acids. Germline V CDR1 and CDR2: SGHRS, YFSETQ. The CDR3 bases are TGCGCCAGCAGAGGACTAGCGGGAGGGCCCGGGGAGCTGTTTTTT. It specifies CASRGLAGGPGELFF. The whole variable domain, remainder taken from reference TRBV5-1 and TRBJ2-2, is KAGVTQTPRYLIKTRGQQVTLSCSPISGHRSVSWYQQTPGQGLQFLFEYFSETQRNKGNFPGRFSGRQFSNSRSEMNVSTLELGDSALYLCASRGLAGGPGELFFGEGSRLTVL.

The CDR3 coding sequence is TGTGCCAGTAGTATGACCGGGAGTAAGCAAGAGACCCAGTACTTC. This translates into CASSMTGSKQETQYF. V gene TRBV19 combines with J gene TRBJ2-5, with D perhaps matching TRBD2 (6 bases). V shed 3 bases and J shed 2 bases, with 13 bases lying between them. The CDR3 is 15 amino acids. The germline CDR1 and CDR2 sequences are LNHDA and SQIVND (reference sequence).

The rearrangement links TRBV18 to TRBJ1-1; D not certain. The germline V gene encodes CDR1 KGHSH and CDR2 LQKENI. Trimming removed 1 base at V and 1 base at J, with 4 bases between. The CDR3 sequence is 13 residues long. As DNA, the CDR3 is TGTGCCAGCTCACCACGGGCGAACACTGAAGCTTTCTTT. Amino acids: CASSPRANTEAFF.

The chain couples TRBV18 to TRBJ1-1, with D tentatively TRBD1 (6 bases). Germline CDR1 KGHSH, CDR2 LQKENI. The CDR3 has 11 amino acids. The ends were cut back, 6 bases at V and 8 bases at J, with 10 bases in the middle. The CDR3 loop reads CASSPDREAFF. CDR3 nucleotides: TGTGCCAGCTCTCCGGACAGAGAAGCTTTCTTT.

The chain couples TRBV6-5 to TRBJ2-7; D is uncertain. The CDR3 is 13 amino acids. Looked up from germline, CDR1 is MNHEY and CDR2 is SVGAGI. The V end was cut by 4 bases, the J end by 2 bases, with 9 bases between. In nucleotides, the CDR3 is TGTGCCAGCAGTTCTTTAATCCCCTACGAGCAGTACTTC. It specifies CASSSLIPYEQYF.

This chain links TRBV27 with TRBJ2-7, with 11 bases fitting TRBD1. V was pared by 6 bases and J by 5 bases, with 9 bases of the junction left unmatched. The CDR3 sequence is 15 residues long. Germline V lookup: CDR1 MNHEY, CDR2 SMNVEV (reference sequence). DNA for the CDR3: TGTGCCAGCAGACACCTCGGGACAGGGGGAAACGAGCAGTACTTC. The encoded protein is CASRHLGTGGNEQYF.

The chain links TRBV10-2 to TRBJ1-1; D is perhaps TRBD1 (5 bases). Trimming pared 7 bases from V and 1 base from J, leaving 16 bases between. Germline loops: CDR1 WSHSY, CDR2 SAAADI. The CDR3 is 15 amino acids. DNA of the CDR3: TGCGCCAGCAAGGGGTGGAGGGTTCAGAACACTGAAGCTTTCTTT. Encoded protein: CASKGWRVQNTEAFF.

The CDR3 region is CASSQNSGRPKFF. CDR3 DNA sequence: TGTGCCAGCAGCCAAAACAGCGGGCGGCCGAAGTTCTTC. The chain has TRBV14 and TRBJ2-1; TRBD2 might be the D (6 bases). This CDR3 is built from 13 residues. The V end lost 2 bases, the J end lost 14 bases, and 16 bases lay between the germline ends. The V gene's germline CDR1 is SGHDN and CDR2 FVKESK.

V gene TRBV14 combines with J gene TRBJ2-3, with a weak D call TRBD2 (7 bases). The V gene lost 3 bases and the J gene lost 4 bases, with 14 bases spanning the gap. Germline values: CDR1 SGHDN, CDR2 FVKESK. This CDR3 comprises 15 residues. CDR3 residues: CASSQASGGADTQYF. The DNA for the CDR3 is TGTGCCAGCAGCCAGGCCTCGGGGGGCGCAGATACGCAGTATTTT.

The chain links TRBV5-1 to TRBJ2-4, with D possibly TRBD2 on 6 matching bases. This CDR3 contains 17 residues. V was clipped by 3 bases and J by 2 bases, with 18 bases between them. Per the germline V gene, CDR1 is SGHRS and CDR2 is YFSETQ. In DNA, the CDR3 is TGCGCCAGCAGCTCGCCGGTGGGTGGACTAACCAAAAACATTCAGTACTTC. This sequence encodes CASSSPVGGLTKNIQYF. Together with reference TRBV5-1 and TRBJ2-4, the CDR3 gives the full variable domain: KAGVTQTPRYLIKTRGQQVTLSCSPISGHRSVSWYQQTPGQGLQFLFEYFSETQRNKGNFPGRFSGRQFSNSRSEMNVSTLELGDSALYLCASSSPVGGLTKNIQYFGAGTRLSVL.

The V call is TRBV7-9, the J call TRBJ2-3; tentative D call: TRBD2 (6 bases). The V gene lost 1 base and the J gene lost 6 bases, with 17 bases spanning the gap. The CDR3 is 16 residues long. Germline loops: CDR1 SEHNR, CDR2 FQNEAQ (reference sequence). The CDR3 here is CASSLVTGEYDDTQYF. For the CDR3, the DNA is TGTGCCAGCAGCTTAGTTACGGGAGAATACGACGATACGCAGTATTTT.

This clone was counted once. The J gene is TRBJ2-3, the V gene TRBV24-1; TRBD2 matches 12 bases. The germline CDR1 and CDR2 sequences are KGHDR and SFDVKD. The CDR3 is 17 residues long. Losses at the gene ends were 2 bases for V and 5 bases for J; bases not matched to a gene: 7. The CDR3 here is CATSDSSPGLAGDTQYF. CDR3 DNA: TGTGCCACCAGTGATTCATCCCCGGGACTAGCGGGAGATACGCAGTATTTT.

The rearrangement joins TRBV15 to TRBJ1-5; no firm D call. This CDR3 region has 14 residues. Deletions cut 6 bases from V and 3 bases from J, with 12 bases between. The germline CDR1 and CDR2 sequences are LNHNV and YYDKDF (reference sequence). CDR3 amino acids: CATRRRGDNQPQHF. DNA of the CDR3: TGTGCCACCAGAAGGCGCGGCGACAATCAGCCCCAGCATTTT.

This clone was detected once. V usage is TRBV30 and J usage is TRBJ2-1, with 9 positions matching TRBD2. Germline CDR1 and CDR2: GTSNPN and SVGIG (reference sequence). The V gene end was trimmed by 0 bases and the J gene end by 7 bases; junction bases not matched to a gene: 7. This CDR3 region has 15 residues. For the CDR3, the DNA is TGTGCCTGGAGTGTCGTAGCGGGAGTAGGGAATGAGCAGTTCTTC. It is translated as CAWSVVAGVGNEQFF.

V usage is TRBV6-2 or TRBV6-3 and J usage is TRBJ2-5; 14 nucleotides align to TRBD2. CDR3 length equals 16 residues. In germline, CDR1 is MNHEY, CDR2 SVGEGT. Trimming took 6 bases from V and 4 from J; bases not matched to a gene: 7. CDR3 sequence reads: CASSTGTSGRGETQYF. CDR3 in DNA: TGTGCCAGCAGCACCGGGACTAGCGGGAGAGGAGAGACCCAGTACTTC.

This CDR3 is CAAVQGSYEQYF. CDR3 DNA sequence: TGTGCTGCGGTCCAGGGGTCCTACGAGCAGTACTTC. The V and J genes are TRBV30 and TRBJ2-7; D might be TRBD1 (6 bases). CDR3 size: 12 residues. Per the germline V gene, CDR1 is GTSNPN and CDR2 is SVGIG (reference sequence).